The sequence of this T cell receptor beta chain was determined in a study of cytomegalovirus exposure and HLA in healthy donors. Use of 60 Vbeta and 13 Jbeta primers characterized the PCR. Clones were read by immunoSEQ multiplex PCR, and TCRdb kept only the in-frame ones, dropping some. Among under 150,000 clones listed, 70% to 85% were seen once. From germline, CDR1 is SGHTA and CDR2 FQGNSA. With V trimmed by 9 bases and J by 5 bases, 4 bases remained unmatched. The CDR3 covers 13 residues. This clone appeared a single time. Healthy bone marrow donors made up the donor group. The sample taken for sequencing was PBMCs. The chain joins TRBV7-2 to TRBJ2-1; 10 positions match TRBD2. The sequence was obtained from a woman aged 18-35 years in good health and CMV-seronegative. The DNA for the CDR3 is TGTGCCAGGGCTAGCGGGGGTAACAATGAGCAGTTCTTC. It yields the protein CARASGGNNEQFF.